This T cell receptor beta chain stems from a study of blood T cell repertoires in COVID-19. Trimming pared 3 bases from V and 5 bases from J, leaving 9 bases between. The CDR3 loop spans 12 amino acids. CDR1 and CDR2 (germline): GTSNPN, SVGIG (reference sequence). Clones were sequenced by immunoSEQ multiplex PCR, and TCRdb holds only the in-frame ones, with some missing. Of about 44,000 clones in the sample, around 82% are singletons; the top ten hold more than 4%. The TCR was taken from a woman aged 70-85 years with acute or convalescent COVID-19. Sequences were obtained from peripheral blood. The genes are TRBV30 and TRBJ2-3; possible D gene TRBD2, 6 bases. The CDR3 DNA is TGTGCCTGGAGCGAGGGAGGAGATACGCAGTATTTT. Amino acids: CAWSEGGDTQYF.